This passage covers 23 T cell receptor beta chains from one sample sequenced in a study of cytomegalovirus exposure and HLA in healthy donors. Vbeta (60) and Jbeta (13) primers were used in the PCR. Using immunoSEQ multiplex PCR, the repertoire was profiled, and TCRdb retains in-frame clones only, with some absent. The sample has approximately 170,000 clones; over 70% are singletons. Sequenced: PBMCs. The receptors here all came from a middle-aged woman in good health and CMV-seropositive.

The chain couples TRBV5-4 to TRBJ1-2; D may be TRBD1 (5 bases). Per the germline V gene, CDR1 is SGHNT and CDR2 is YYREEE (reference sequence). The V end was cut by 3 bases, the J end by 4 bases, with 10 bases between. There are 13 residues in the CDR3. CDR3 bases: TGTGCCAGCAGCTCCACGGACATCTATGGCTACACCTTC. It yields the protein CASSSTDIYGYTF. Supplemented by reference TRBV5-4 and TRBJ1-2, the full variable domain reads ETGVTQSPTHLIKTRGQQVTLRCSSQSGHNTVSWYQQALGQGPQFIFQYYREEENGRGNFPPRFSGLQFPNYSSELNVNALELDDSALYLCASSSTDIYGYTFGSGTRLTVV.

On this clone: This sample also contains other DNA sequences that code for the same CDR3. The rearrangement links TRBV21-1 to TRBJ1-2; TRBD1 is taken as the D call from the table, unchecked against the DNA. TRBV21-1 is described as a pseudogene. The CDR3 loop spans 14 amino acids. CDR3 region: CARGERGPCCGYTF. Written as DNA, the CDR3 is TGTGCCAGAGGGGAAAGGGGGCCCTGCTGTGGCTACACCTTC.

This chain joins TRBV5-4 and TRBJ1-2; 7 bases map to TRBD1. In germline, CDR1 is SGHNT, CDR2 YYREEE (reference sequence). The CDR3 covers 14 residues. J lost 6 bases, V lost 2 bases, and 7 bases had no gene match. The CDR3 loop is CASSLEQGRNGYTF. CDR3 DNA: TGTGCCAGCAGCTTAGAACAGGGGAGGAATGGCTACACCTTC.

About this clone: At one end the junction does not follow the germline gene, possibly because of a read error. CDR3 sequence: CASSFGNLAKNSQYF. The CDR3 bases are TGCGCCAGCAGCTTTGGAAATCTAGCCAAAAACAGTCAGTACTTC. The chain is built from TRBV5-1 and TRBJ2-4, with TRBD2 as a possible D gene (5 bases). From germline, CDR1 is SGHRS and CDR2 YFSETQ. The CDR3 extends over 15 amino acids.

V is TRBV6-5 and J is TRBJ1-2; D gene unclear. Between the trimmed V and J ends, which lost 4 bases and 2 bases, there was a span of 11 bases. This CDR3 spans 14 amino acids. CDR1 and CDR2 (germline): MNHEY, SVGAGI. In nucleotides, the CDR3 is TGTGCCAGCAGTTCCTTAAAACGGAACTATGGCTACACCTTC. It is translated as CASSSLKRNYGYTF.

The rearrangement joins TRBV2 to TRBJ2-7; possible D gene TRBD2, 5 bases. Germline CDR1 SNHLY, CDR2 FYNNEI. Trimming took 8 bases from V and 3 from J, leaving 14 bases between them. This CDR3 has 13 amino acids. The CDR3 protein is CASCRLGGYEQYF. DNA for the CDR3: TGTGCCAGCTGCCGTCTAGGAGGCTACGAGCAGTACTTC.

CDR3 DNA: TGCGCCAGCAGCCAGGACTCCAGCGTCACTGAAGCTTTCTTT. Amino acids: CASSQDSSVTEAFF. The rearrangement links TRBV5-1 to TRBJ1-1, with D unclear. CDR3 length equals 14 residues. The V and J ends lost 4 bases and 4 bases respectively, with 14 bases between them. Germline V lookup: CDR1 SGHRS, CDR2 YFSETQ.

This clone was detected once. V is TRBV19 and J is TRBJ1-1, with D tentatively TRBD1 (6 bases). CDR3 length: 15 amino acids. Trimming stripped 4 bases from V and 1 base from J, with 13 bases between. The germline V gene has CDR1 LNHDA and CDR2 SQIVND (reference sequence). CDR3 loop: CASSTPQGRNTEAFF. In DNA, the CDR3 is TGTGCCAGTAGTACCCCACAGGGCCGGAACACTGAAGCTTTCTTT.

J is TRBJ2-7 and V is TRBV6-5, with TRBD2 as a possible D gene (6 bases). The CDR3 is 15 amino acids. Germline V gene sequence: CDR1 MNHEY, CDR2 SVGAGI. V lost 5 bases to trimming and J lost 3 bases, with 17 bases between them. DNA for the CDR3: TGTGCCAGCAGTGTAGGTACGGGGGTGGGCTACGAGCAGTACTTC. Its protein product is CASSVGTGVGYEQYF.

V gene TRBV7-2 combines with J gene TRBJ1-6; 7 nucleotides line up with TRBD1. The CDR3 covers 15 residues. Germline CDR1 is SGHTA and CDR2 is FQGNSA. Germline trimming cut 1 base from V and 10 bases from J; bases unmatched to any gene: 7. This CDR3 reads CASSLEVQGYSPLHF. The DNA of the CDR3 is TGTGCCAGCAGCTTAGAGGTACAGGGGTACTCACCCCTCCACTTT.

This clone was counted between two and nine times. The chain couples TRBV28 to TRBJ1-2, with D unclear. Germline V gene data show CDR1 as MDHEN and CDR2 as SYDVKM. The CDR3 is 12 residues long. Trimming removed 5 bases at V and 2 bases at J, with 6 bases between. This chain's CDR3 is CASSTQNYGYTF. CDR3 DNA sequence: TGTGCCAGCAGTACACAGAACTATGGCTACACCTTC.

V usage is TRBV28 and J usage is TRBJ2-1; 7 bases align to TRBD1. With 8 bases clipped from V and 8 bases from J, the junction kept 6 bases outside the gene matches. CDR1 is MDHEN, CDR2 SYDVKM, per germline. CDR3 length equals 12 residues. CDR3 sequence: CASRRGGHEQFF. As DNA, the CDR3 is TGTGCCAGCCGGCGAGGGGGCCATGAGCAGTTCTTC.

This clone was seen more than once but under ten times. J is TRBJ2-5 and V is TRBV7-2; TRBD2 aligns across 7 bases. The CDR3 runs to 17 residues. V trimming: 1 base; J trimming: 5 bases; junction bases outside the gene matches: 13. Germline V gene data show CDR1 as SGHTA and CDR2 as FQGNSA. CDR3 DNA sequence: TGTGCCAGCAGCTTAGGCGGTGGAGGGAGGGGTAGGGAGACCCAGTACTTC. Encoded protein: CASSLGGGGRGRETQYF.

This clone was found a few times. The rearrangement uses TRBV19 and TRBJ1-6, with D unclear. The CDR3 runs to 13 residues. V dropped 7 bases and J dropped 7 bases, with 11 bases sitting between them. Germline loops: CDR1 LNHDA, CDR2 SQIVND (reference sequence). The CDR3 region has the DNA TGTGCCAGTAACTCGGAACAGAATTCACCCCTCCACTTT. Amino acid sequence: CASNSEQNSPLHF.

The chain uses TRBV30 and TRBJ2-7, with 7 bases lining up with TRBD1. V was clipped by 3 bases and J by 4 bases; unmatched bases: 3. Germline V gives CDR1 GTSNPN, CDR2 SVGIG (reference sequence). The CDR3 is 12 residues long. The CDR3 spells CAWSRGFYEQYF. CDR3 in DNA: TGTGCCTGGAGCAGGGGGTTTTACGAGCAGTACTTC. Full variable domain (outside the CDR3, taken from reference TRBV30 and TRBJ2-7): SQTIHQWPATLVQPVGSPLSLECTVEGTSNPNLYWYRQAAGRGLQLLFYSVGIGQISSEVPQNLSASRPQDRQFILSSKKLLLSDSGFYLCAWSRGFYEQYFGPGTRLTVT.

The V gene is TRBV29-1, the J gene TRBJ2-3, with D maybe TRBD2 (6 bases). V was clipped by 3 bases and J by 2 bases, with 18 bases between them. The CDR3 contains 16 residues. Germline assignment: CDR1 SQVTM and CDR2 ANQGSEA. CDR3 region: CSVERGERTNTDTQYF. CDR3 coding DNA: TGCAGCGTTGAGCGGGGCGAACGAACGAACACAGATACGCAGTATTTT.

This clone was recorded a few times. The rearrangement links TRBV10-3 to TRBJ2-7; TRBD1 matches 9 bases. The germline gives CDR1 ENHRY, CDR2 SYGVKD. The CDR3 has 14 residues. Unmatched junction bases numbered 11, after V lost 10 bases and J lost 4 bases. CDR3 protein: CASSTGQGPYEQYF. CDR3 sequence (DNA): TGTGCCAGCAGCACCGGACAGGGGCCGTACGAGCAGTACTTC.

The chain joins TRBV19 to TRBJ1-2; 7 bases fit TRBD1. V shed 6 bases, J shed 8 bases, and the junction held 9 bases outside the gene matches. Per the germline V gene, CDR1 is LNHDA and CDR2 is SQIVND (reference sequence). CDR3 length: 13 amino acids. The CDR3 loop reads CASSLGQIDGYTF. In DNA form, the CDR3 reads TGTGCCAGTAGCCTGGGACAGATCGACGGCTACACCTTC.

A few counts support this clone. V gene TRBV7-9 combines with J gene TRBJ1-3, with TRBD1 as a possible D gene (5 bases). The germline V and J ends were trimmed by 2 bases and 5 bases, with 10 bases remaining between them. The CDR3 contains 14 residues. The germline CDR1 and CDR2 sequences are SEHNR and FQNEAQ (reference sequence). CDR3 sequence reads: CASSLRLDRNTIYF. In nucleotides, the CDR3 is TGTGCCAGCAGCTTACGGCTGGACAGAAACACCATATATTTT.

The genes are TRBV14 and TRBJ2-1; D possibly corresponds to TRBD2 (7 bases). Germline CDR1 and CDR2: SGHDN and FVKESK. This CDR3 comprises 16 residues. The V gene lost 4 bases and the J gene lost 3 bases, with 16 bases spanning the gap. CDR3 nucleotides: TGTGCCAGCAGCCGGGGGCCAACGGGGGGCTACAATGAGCAGTTCTTC. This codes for CASSRGPTGGYNEQFF. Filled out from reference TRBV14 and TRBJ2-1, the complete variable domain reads EAGVTQFPSHSVIEKGQTVTLRCDPISGHDNLYWYRRVMGKEIKFLLHFVKESKQDESGMPNNRFLAERTGGTYSTLKVQPAELEDSGVYFCASSRGPTGGYNEQFFGPGTRLTVL.

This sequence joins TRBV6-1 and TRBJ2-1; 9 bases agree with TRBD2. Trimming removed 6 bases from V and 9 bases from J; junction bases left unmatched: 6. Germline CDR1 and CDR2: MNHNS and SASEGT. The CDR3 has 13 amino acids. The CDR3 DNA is TGTGCCAGCAGAGTTAGCGGGGGTACTGAGCAGTTCTTC. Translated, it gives CASRVSGGTEQFF.

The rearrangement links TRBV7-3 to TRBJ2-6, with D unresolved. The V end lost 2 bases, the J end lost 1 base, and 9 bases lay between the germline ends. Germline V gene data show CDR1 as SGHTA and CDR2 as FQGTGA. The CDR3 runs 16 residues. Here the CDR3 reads CASSLYPLSGANVLTF. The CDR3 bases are TGTGCCAGCAGCTTATATCCCTTATCTGGGGCCAACGTCCTGACTTTC.

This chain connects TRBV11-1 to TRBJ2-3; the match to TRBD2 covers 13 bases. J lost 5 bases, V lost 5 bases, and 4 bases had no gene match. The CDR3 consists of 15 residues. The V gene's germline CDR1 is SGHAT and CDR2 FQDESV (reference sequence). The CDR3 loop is CASSRRLAGGDTQYF. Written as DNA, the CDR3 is TGTGCCAGCAGCCGCCGACTAGCGGGGGGAGATACGCAGTATTTT.